Listed below are T cell receptor beta chains from one sample, sequenced in a study of T cells in narcolepsy. Measured with immunoSEQ multiplex PCR; TCRdb has only the in-frame clones, and not every one. This table has 15,000 to 20,000 clones, about nine tenths appearing once. Input material: memory (CD45RA-) CD4+ T cells from blood. These receptors were collected from a human donor in good health. Each CDR3 is given with its conserved first and last residue. The D gene is left open where the match is weak. Size values are once, few and many counts, or a class for expanded clones, and some rows have none.

v_gene: TRBV6-9; d_gene: -; j_gene: TRBJ2-7; abundance: -; CDR3nt: TGTGCCAGCTACAGGGGGGGTCCTCTGGGCGAGCAGTACTTC; CDR3aa: CASYRGGPLGEQYF
v_gene: TRBV19; d_gene: -; j_gene: TRBJ1-5; abundance: -; CDR3nt: TGTGCCAGTAGTAGAGGATGGGGGAATCAGCCCCAGCATTTT; CDR3aa: CASSRGWGNQPQHF
v_gene: TRBV30; d_gene: -; j_gene: TRBJ1-1; abundance: -; CDR3nt: TGTGCCTGGAGTGTACGGTGGGCTCCCGCTGAAGCTTTCTTT; CDR3aa: CAWSVRWAPAEAFF
v_gene: TRBV5-6; d_gene: -; j_gene: TRBJ1-1; abundance: -; CDR3nt: TGTGCCAGCAGCTTGGATATTCCCCCGGGCGGGGAAAACACTGAAGCTTTCTTT; CDR3aa: CASSLDIPPGGENTEAFF
v_gene: TRBV9; d_gene: -; j_gene: TRBJ1-1; abundance: -; CDR3nt: TGTGCCAGCAGCGTCGGTCCTGAAAACACTGAAGCTTTCTTT; CDR3aa: CASSVGPENTEAFF
v_gene: TRBV5-1; d_gene: -; j_gene: TRBJ1-2; abundance: -; CDR3nt: TGCGCCAGCAGCTTGGTCAACCCCGGACAGCATGGCTACACCTTC; CDR3aa: CASSLVNPGQHGYTF
v_gene: TRBV2; d_gene: -; j_gene: TRBJ1-1; abundance: -; CDR3nt: TGTGCCAGCAGTGAAGCGCTTCAGTCTGAAGCTTTCTTT; CDR3aa: CASSEALQSEAFF
v_gene: TRBV6-5; d_gene: TRBD2; j_gene: TRBJ2-5; abundance: -; CDR3nt: TGTGCCAGCAGGGCTAGCGGGGGTCGAGAGACCCAGTACTTC; CDR3aa: CASRASGGRETQYF
v_gene: TRBV7-3; d_gene: TRBD2; j_gene: TRBJ2-3; abundance: -; CDR3nt: TGTGCCAGCAGCTTAAGTGGGACTAGCGGCACAGATACGCAGTATTTT; CDR3aa: CASSLSGTSGTDTQYF
v_gene: TRBV6-1; d_gene: TRBD2; j_gene: TRBJ2-5; abundance: -; CDR3nt: TGTGCCAGCAGTGATGGACTAGCGGCGAAAGAGACCCAGTACTTC; CDR3aa: CASSDGLAAKETQYF
v_gene: TRBV2; d_gene: TRBD1; j_gene: TRBJ1-6; abundance: -; CDR3nt: TGTGCCAGCAGACGGGGACAGGGGGGAACCTATAATTCACCCCTCCACTTT; CDR3aa: CASRRGQGGTYNSPLHF
v_gene: TRBV6-5; d_gene: TRBD1; j_gene: TRBJ2-3; abundance: -; CDR3nt: TGTGCCAGCAGTTTTGGACAGGGGGCCACAGATACGCAGTATTTT; CDR3aa: CASSFGQGATDTQYF
v_gene: TRBV28; d_gene: -; j_gene: TRBJ2-2; abundance: -; CDR3nt: TGTGCCAGCAGCCCCATCAACACCGGGGAGCTGTTTTTT; CDR3aa: CASSPINTGELFF
v_gene: TRBV10-3; d_gene: TRBD1; j_gene: TRBJ1-2; abundance: -; CDR3nt: TGTGCCACTCAGGGGGCCAGGAGCTATGGCTACACCTTC; CDR3aa: CATQGARSYGYTF
v_gene: TRBV18; d_gene: -; j_gene: TRBJ1-3; abundance: -; CDR3nt: TGTGTCAGCTCACCACGGCCGGACGCTAGAAACACCATATATTTT; CDR3aa: CVSSPRPDARNTIYF
v_gene: TRBV9; d_gene: -; j_gene: TRBJ1-4; abundance: -; CDR3nt: TGTGCCAGCAGCGTAGGATCAGGGAGAGAAAAACTGTTTTTT; CDR3aa: CASSVGSGREKLFF
v_gene: TRBV12-2; d_gene: -; j_gene: TRBJ1-2; abundance: -; CDR3nt: TGTGCAAGTCGCTTTTGGGGAGCTAACTATGGCTACACCTTC; CDR3aa: CASRFWGANYGYTF
v_gene: TRBV2; d_gene: -; j_gene: TRBJ2-1; abundance: -; CDR3nt: TGTGCCAGCAGCGGCCGACGCGGGGAGGAGCAGTTCTTC; CDR3aa: CASSGRRGEEQFF
v_gene: TRBV2; d_gene: -; j_gene: TRBJ1-5; abundance: -; CDR3nt: TGTGCCAGCAGTGATAGTATAGCGGGGCTCCAGCCCCAGCATTTT; CDR3aa: CASSDSIAGLQPQHF
v_gene: TRBV7-2; d_gene: -; j_gene: TRBJ2-2; abundance: -; CDR3nt: TGTGCCAGCAGCTCCACAGGAAACACCGGGGAGCTGTTTTTT; CDR3aa: CASSSTGNTGELFF
v_gene: TRBV14; d_gene: -; j_gene: TRBJ2-1; abundance: -; CDR3nt: TGTGCCAGCAGCCAAGCTTTCGGAGGGTGGAACAATGAGCAGTTCTTC; CDR3aa: CASSQAFGGWNNEQFF
v_gene: TRBV9; d_gene: -; j_gene: TRBJ2-2; abundance: -; CDR3nt: TGTGCCAGCAGAGAACACCGGGGCACGGCTGGTACCGGGGAGCTGTTTTTT; CDR3aa: CASREHRGTAGTGELFF
v_gene: TRBV5-1; d_gene: -; j_gene: TRBJ1-1; abundance: -; CDR3nt: TGCGCCAGCAGCTTAGATAACAGGGTCAACACTGAAGCTTTCTTT; CDR3aa: CASSLDNRVNTEAFF
v_gene: TRBV19; d_gene: -; j_gene: TRBJ1-3; abundance: -; CDR3nt: TGTGCCAGTAGTGTATTATTTTTCTCTGGAAACACCATATATTTT; CDR3aa: CASSVLFFSGNTIYF
v_gene: TRBV10-2; d_gene: TRBD1; j_gene: TRBJ1-4; abundance: few; CDR3nt: TGCGCCAGTCACGACAGGGATGAAAAACTGTTTTTT; CDR3aa: CASHDRDEKLFF
v_gene: TRBV2; d_gene: -; j_gene: TRBJ2-2; abundance: -; CDR3nt: TGTGCCAGCAGTGATCGGTCCCCTGGGGGGCTGTTTTTT; CDR3aa: CASSDRSPGGLFF
v_gene: TRBV11-1; d_gene: -; j_gene: TRBJ2-5; abundance: -; CDR3nt: TGTGCCAGCAGCTTAGCCTGGCTAGGGGCTGCGACCCAGTACTTC; CDR3aa: CASSLAWLGAATQYF
v_gene: TRBV9; d_gene: TRBD2; j_gene: TRBJ2-7; abundance: few; CDR3nt: TGTGCCAGCAGCCCGGGACTAGTGGCCTACGAGCAGTACTTC; CDR3aa: CASSPGLVAYEQYF
v_gene: TRBV14; d_gene: -; j_gene: TRBJ1-4; abundance: -; CDR3nt: TGTGCCAGCAGCCAAGATCCGGGGGCAGGTGAAAAACTGTTTTTT; CDR3aa: CASSQDPGAGEKLFF
v_gene: TRBV6-1; d_gene: -; j_gene: TRBJ1-3; abundance: -; CDR3nt: TGTGCCAGCAGTGAAGCAGGGCGAGGAAACACCATATATTTT; CDR3aa: CASSEAGRGNTIYF
v_gene: TRBV11-2; d_gene: -; j_gene: TRBJ2-3; abundance: -; CDR3nt: TGTGCCAGCAGCTTCAGGCAGGGAAGGACTAGCACAGATACGCAGTATTTT; CDR3aa: CASSFRQGRTSTDTQYF
v_gene: TRBV7-3; d_gene: -; j_gene: TRBJ1-2; abundance: few; CDR3nt: TGTGCCAGCAGCTTAGGCCCCCGAACGGGAGTCTATGGCTACACCTTC; CDR3aa: CASSLGPRTGVYGYTF
v_gene: TRBV7-2; d_gene: -; j_gene: TRBJ2-3; abundance: -; CDR3nt: TGTGCCAGCAGCTTAGGGACCGCGCGTTACACAGATACGCAGTATTTT; CDR3aa: CASSLGTARYTDTQYF
v_gene: TRBV5-4; d_gene: -; j_gene: TRBJ2-7; abundance: -; CDR3nt: TGTGCCAGCAGCTTGCGCGGGATCTCCTACGAGCAGTACTTC; CDR3aa: CASSLRGISYEQYF
v_gene: TRBV18; d_gene: TRBD2; j_gene: TRBJ2-1; abundance: -; CDR3nt: TGTGCCAGCTCGGGGGGACTAGCGGGATTCAATGAGCAGTTCTTC; CDR3aa: CASSGGLAGFNEQFF
v_gene: TRBV7-2; d_gene: -; j_gene: TRBJ2-5; abundance: -; CDR3nt: TGTGCCAGCAGCTTGACAGACGTTTCAGAGACCCAGTACTTC; CDR3aa: CASSLTDVSETQYF
v_gene: TRBV9; d_gene: TRBD1; j_gene: TRBJ1-2; abundance: -; CDR3nt: TGTGCCAGCAGCGTATTGGGGACAGGGACTGGCTACACCTTC; CDR3aa: CASSVLGTGTGYTF
v_gene: TRBV9; d_gene: -; j_gene: TRBJ2-2; abundance: -; CDR3nt: TGTGCCAGCAGCACTAACTCAGGGACCGGGGAGCTGTTTTTT; CDR3aa: CASSTNSGTGELFF
v_gene: TRBV11-3; d_gene: TRBD2; j_gene: TRBJ2-1; abundance: -; CDR3nt: TGTGCCAGCAGCTTAGATTTCGGGAGGGCCTTGGACTACAATGAGCAGTTCTTC; CDR3aa: CASSLDFGRALDYNEQFF
v_gene: TRBV4-3; d_gene: -; j_gene: TRBJ1-5; abundance: -; CDR3nt: TGCGCCAGCAGCCAAGGCCGGGGTGGCAATCAGCCCCAGCATTTT; CDR3aa: CASSQGRGGNQPQHF